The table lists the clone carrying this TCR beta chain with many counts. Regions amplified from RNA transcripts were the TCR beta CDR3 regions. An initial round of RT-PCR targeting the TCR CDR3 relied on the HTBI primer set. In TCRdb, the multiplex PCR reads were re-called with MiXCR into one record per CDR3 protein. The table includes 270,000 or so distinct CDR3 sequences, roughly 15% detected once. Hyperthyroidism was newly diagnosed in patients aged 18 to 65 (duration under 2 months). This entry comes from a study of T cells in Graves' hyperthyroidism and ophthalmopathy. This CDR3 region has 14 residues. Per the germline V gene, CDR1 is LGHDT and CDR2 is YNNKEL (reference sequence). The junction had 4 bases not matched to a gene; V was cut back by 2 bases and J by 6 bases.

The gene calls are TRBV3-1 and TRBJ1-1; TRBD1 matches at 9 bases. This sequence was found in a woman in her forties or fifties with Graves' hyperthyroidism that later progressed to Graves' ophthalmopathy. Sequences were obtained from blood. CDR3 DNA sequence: TGTGCCAGCAGCCAATGGGACAGGGACTCTGAAGCTTTCTTT. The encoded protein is CASSQWDRDSEAFF.